Detailed here is one T cell receptor (beta chain). Its antigen is unidentified. The data were produced by immunoSEQ multiplex PCR, yet TCRdb's version contains in-frame clones alone and is incomplete. The sample carries roughly 160,000 clones, roughly 89% recorded once. The entry originates in a study of T cell responses to AZD1222 COVID-19 vaccine. CDR1 and CDR2 (germline): MNHEY, SVGAGI. Trimming cost V 0 bases and J 9 bases, with 6 bases left between them. This CDR3 is built from 12 residues. Study-wide points: Sampling captured repertoires only after the peak T cell response.

The source material was peripheral blood, sampled on day 0 of AZD1222 vaccination. This receptor was identified in an adult in good health. J is TRBJ2-1 and V is TRBV6-5; D unresolved. The CDR3 sequence: CASSYSGTEQFF. The CDR3 DNA reads TGTGCCAGCAGTTACTCGGGCACTGAGCAGTTCTTC.